The 25 T cell receptor beta chains below come from one sample, sequenced in a study of blood T cell repertoires in COVID-19. Using immunoSEQ multiplex PCR, the repertoire was profiled, and TCRdb retains in-frame clones only, with some absent. The sample has some 140,000 clones; over 60% are singletons. Input material: peripheral blood. The receptors were sampled from a man older than 75 with acute or convalescent COVID-19.

This chain joins TRBV4-3 and TRBJ2-2; D may be TRBD2 (5 bases). Germline V gene data show CDR1 as LGHNA and CDR2 as YSLEER. V was shortened by 0 bases and J by 5 bases, with 16 bases between the two germline ends. The CDR3 runs to 17 residues. CDR3 sequence reads: CASSQEVPSRLTGELFF. DNA of the CDR3: TGCGCCAGCAGCCAAGAGGTCCCTAGCCGGCTTACCGGGGAGCTGTTTTTT.

This clone was recorded once. This chain's CDR3 is CASSLVQNQPQHF. In nucleotides, the CDR3 is TGTGCCAGCAGCTTAGTACAGAATCAGCCCCAGCATTTT. The V call is TRBV7-9, the J call TRBJ1-5; no definite D call. Per germline, CDR1 SEHNR and CDR2 FQNEAQ (reference sequence). The CDR3 covers 13 residues. V dropped 1 base and J dropped 4 bases, with 5 bases sitting between them.

CDR3 in amino acids: CASNKMAKNIQYF. In DNA, the CDR3 is TGTGCCAGCAACAAGATGGCCAAAAACATTCAGTACTTC. The genes are TRBV28 and TRBJ2-4; D gene unclear. In germline, CDR1 is MDHEN, CDR2 SYDVKM. Trimming left V 7 bases short and J 1 base short, with 8 bases between. The CDR3 runs 13 residues.

The chain carries TRBV6-2 or TRBV6-3 and TRBJ1-1; 8 nucleotides agree with TRBD1. Per the germline V gene, CDR1 is MNHEY and CDR2 is SVGEGT. J was trimmed by 4 bases and V by 8 bases; bases with no gene match: 15. There are 16 residues in the CDR3. The CDR3 nucleotides are TGTGCCAGCGGCCGGGGGACAGGCCCCCGGGGCACTGAAGCTTTCTTT. Translated: CASGRGTGPRGTEAFF.

V is TRBV5-1 and J is TRBJ1-6; D gene ambiguous. Looked up from germline, CDR1 is SGHRS and CDR2 is YFSETQ. CDR3 length: 14 residues. Trimming shortened V by 3 bases and J by 7 bases, and 11 bases separated the two germline ends. The CDR3 bases are TGCGCCAGCAGCTCCGGGATAGTAAATTCACCCCTCCACTTT. Protein sequence: CASSSGIVNSPLHF.

This clone was observed once. The chain recombines TRBV3-1 (or the pseudogene TRBV3-2) with TRBJ1-2; possible D gene TRBD1, 5 bases. The V end lost 2 bases, the J end lost 0 bases, and 13 bases lay between the germline ends. The CDR3 covers 16 residues. Germline CDR1 LGHDT, CDR2 YNNKEL (reference sequence). The CDR3 DNA reads as TGTGCCAGCAGCCAATTTGGGGCAGGATCTAACTATGGCTACACCTTC. Translation gives CASSQFGAGSNYGYTF.

This clone was detected a few times. V gene TRBV5-8 combines with J gene TRBJ1-2; 7 positions match TRBD1. The CDR3 sequence is 11 residues long. V lost 5 bases, J lost 5 bases, and 0 bases stayed unmatched. Germline CDR1 and CDR2: SGHTS and YDEGEE. CDR3 sequence: CASRTGYGYTF. The CDR3 DNA sequence: TGTGCCAGCAGGACAGGGTATGGCTACACCTTC.

The chain employs TRBV2 and TRBJ2-7; 7 positions agree with TRBD1. Trimming at V came to 2 bases and at J to 3 bases, leaving 7 bases not matched to a gene. Germline V gives CDR1 SNHLY, CDR2 FYNNEI. The CDR3 is 15 amino acids. Written as DNA, the CDR3 is TGTGCCAGCAGTGAAACGGCAGGGGGTGTCTACGAGCAGTACTTC. Amino acid sequence: CASSETAGGVYEQYF. Filled out from reference TRBV2 and TRBJ2-7, the complete variable domain reads EPEVTQTPSHQVTQMGQEVILRCVPISNHLYFYWYRQILGQKVEFLVSFYNNEISEKSEIFDDQFSVERPDGSNFTLKIRSTKLEDSAMYFCASSETAGGVYEQYFGPGTRLTVT.

Only a few counts were recorded for this clone. This sequence joins TRBV7-3 and TRBJ1-2; weak D call: TRBD1 (6 bases). Germline loops: CDR1 SGHTA, CDR2 FQGTGA. V was clipped by 6 bases and J by 5 bases, with 13 bases between them. CDR3 length equals 13 residues. CDR3 coding DNA: TGTGCCAGCAGTGAGACAGGACGGTATGGCTACACCTTC. This codes for CASSETGRYGYTF.

The V call is TRBV19, the J call TRBJ2-1, with D maybe TRBD1 (5 bases). The CDR3 loop spans 15 amino acids. The germline CDR1 and CDR2 sequences are LNHDA and SQIVND (reference sequence). Trimming took 3 bases from V and 0 from J, leaving 9 bases between them. The CDR3 DNA follows: TGTGCCAGTAGTATGGGGCGAGCCTCCTACAATGAGCAGTTCTTC. It codes for CASSMGRASYNEQFF.

With respect to this clone: The same CDR3 is also encoded by other DNA sequences in this sample. The genes are TRBV5-1 and TRBJ2-2; D is unclear. Trimming pared 0 bases from V and 4 bases from J, leaving 7 bases between. The CDR3 is made up of 14 amino acids. The germline CDR1 and CDR2 sequences are SGHRS and YFSETQ. CDR3 sequence (DNA): TGCGCCAGCAGCTTGGATTCGTTCACCGGGGAGCTGTTTTTT. Translation: CASSLDSFTGELFF.

This clone was observed once. V gene TRBV28 combines with J gene TRBJ1-5; D is unclear. The CDR3 consists of 13 residues. In germline, CDR1 is MDHEN, CDR2 SYDVKM. Trimming left V 1 base short and J 9 bases short, with 10 bases between. CDR3: CASSLYRHPPQHF. The CDR3 DNA reads as TGTGCCAGCAGTTTATATAGACACCCGCCCCAGCATTTT.

The CDR3 is CASSLLGGETQYF. CDR3 coding DNA: TGTGCCAGCAGTTTGCTGGGAGGAGAGACCCAGTACTTC. This sequence joins TRBV28 and TRBJ2-5; the D gene is possibly TRBD2 (6 bases). This CDR3 region has 13 residues. CDR1 is MDHEN, CDR2 SYDVKM, per germline. Between the trimmed V and J ends, which lost 3 bases and 4 bases, there was a span of 9 bases.

The chain recombines TRBV7-3 with TRBJ2-2, with TRBD1 matching 7 bases. Germline lookup yields CDR1 SGHTA and CDR2 FQGTGA. The CDR3 has 15 residues. V dropped 2 bases and J dropped 4; count of bases not matched to a gene: 4. The CDR3 DNA reads as TGTGCCAGCAGCTTAGGCAGGGGGTCCACCGGGGAGCTGTTTTTT. Its translation: CASSLGRGSTGELFF.

This clone was found a few times. The CDR3 sequence is CACGGTKAFF. DNA of the CDR3: TGTGCCTGCGGGGGGACTAAGGCTTTCTTT. J is TRBJ1-1 and V is TRBV28, with a tentative D call TRBD1 (5 bases). The V gene lost 11 bases and the J gene lost 11 bases, with 15 bases spanning the gap. CDR3 size: 10 residues. Germline V CDR1 and CDR2: MDHEN, SYDVKM.

CDR3 region: CASSGPGRGGTGETQYF. The DNA of the CDR3 is TGTGCCAGCAGTGGTCCGGGGAGAGGGGGCACAGGAGAGACCCAGTACTTC. This rearrangement joins TRBV2 to TRBJ2-5; 7 positions match TRBD1. Germline V gene data show CDR1 as SNHLY and CDR2 as FYNNEI. Germline trimming cut 4 bases from V and 4 bases from J; bases unmatched to any gene: 15. The length of the CDR3 is 17 residues.

The chain recombines TRBV2 with TRBJ2-2, with D unclear. CDR1 SNHLY and CDR2 FYNNEI come from the germline V gene. This CDR3 spans 13 amino acids. The V and J ends lost 1 base and 8 bases respectively, with 8 bases between them. DNA for the CDR3: TGTGCCAGCAGTGAAGAATCCATGGGGGAGCTGTTTTTT. It translates to CASSEESMGELFF.

This chain uses TRBV7-9 with TRBJ1-6, with 10 nucleotides matching TRBD1. After removal of 2 bases from V and 9 bases from J, the junction contained 7 bases not matched to a gene. Germline V lookup: CDR1 SEHNR, CDR2 FQNEAQ (reference sequence). This CDR3 comprises 16 residues. This CDR3 reads CASSLTWTGGSSPLHF. The CDR3 DNA reads TGTGCCAGCAGCTTAACTTGGACAGGGGGAAGTTCACCCCTCCACTTT.

J is TRBJ2-7 and V is TRBV6-5; the match to TRBD1 covers 9 bases. V lost 6 bases and J lost 2; bases outside the gene matches: 8. This CDR3 spans 15 amino acids. Germline values: CDR1 MNHEY, CDR2 SVGAGI. Here the CDR3 DNA reads TGTGCCAGCAGGGTCGGACAGGGGACCACCTACGAGCAGTACTTC. Protein product: CASRVGQGTTYEQYF.

CDR3 DNA sequence: TGTGCCACCCGCCGGGACAGGGGGAACTATGGCTACACCTTC. Translated, it gives CATRRDRGNYGYTF. This chain links TRBV15 with TRBJ1-2; 11 bases match TRBD1. J lost 2 bases, V lost 8 bases, and 4 bases had no gene match. CDR3 size: 14 residues. In germline, CDR1 is LNHNV, CDR2 YYDKDF (reference sequence).

This clone has just a few counts. The V and J genes are TRBV7-3 and TRBJ2-2, with 8 bases fitting TRBD1. The CDR3 sequence is 15 residues long. Trimming took 6 bases from V and 5 from J; bases not matched to a gene: 8. Germline values: CDR1 SGHTA, CDR2 FQGTGA. The CDR3: CASRLGQGGTGELFF. The CDR3 coding sequence is TGTGCCAGCAGGCTTGGACAGGGCGGAACCGGGGAGCTGTTTTTT.

This clone appeared once. The CDR3 DNA follows: TGTGCCAGCAGGACAGGGGAAGGGCAGCCCCAGCATTTT. It yields the protein CASRTGEGQPQHF. The chain has TRBV12-3 or TRBV12-4 and TRBJ1-5; TRBD1 matches at 8 bases. CDR3 length: 13 amino acids. The trim removed 6 bases at V and 7 bases at J, leaving 5 bases unmatched.

The chain combines TRBV5-4 with TRBJ1-1; maybe TRBD1 (6 bases). V lost 4 bases and J 1 base, leaving 11 bases between the germline ends. CDR1 and CDR2 (germline): SGHNT, YYREEE (reference sequence). The CDR3 totals 14 residues. In nucleotides, the CDR3 is TGTGCCAGCAGCCCCCCGGACAGGAACACTGAAGCTTTCTTT. The encoded protein is CASSPPDRNTEAFF.

The chain carries TRBV4-1 and TRBJ1-2; 8 bases fit TRBD1. V lost 1 base and J lost 11; bases outside the gene matches: 9. This CDR3 contains 14 residues. Germline loops: CDR1 MGHRA, CDR2 YSYEKL. CDR3 amino acids: CASSQGRQGAGYTF. In DNA, the CDR3 is TGCGCCAGCAGCCAAGGGCGTCAGGGGGCGGGATACACCTTC.

The chain employs TRBV20-1 and TRBJ2-1; TRBD2 is a possible D gene (7 bases). The V end was cut by 7 bases, the J end by 8 bases, with 12 bases between. Germline CDR1 and CDR2: DFQATT and SNEGSKA (reference sequence). This CDR3 has 11 residues. For the CDR3, the DNA is TGCAGTGGGGGGGGGCCCTATGAGCAGTTCTTC. Amino acid sequence: CSGGGPYEQFF.